The clone carrying this T cell receptor beta chain was counted only a few times. Its antigen is currently unknown. This entry is derived from a study of blood T cells in healthy people across ages. Findings of the study overall: Estimated diversity, derived from one million T cells, was regarded as an underestimate.

Donation came from healthy Caucasian individuals in Russia who were aged about 6 to 90. The CDR3 is 13 residues long. V was pared by 4 bases and J by 6 bases, with 10 bases between. Germline values: CDR1 MNHEY, CDR2 SMNVEV (reference sequence). Combining a sample-barcoded 5' primer with a J-beta primer mix, a second PCR ran for roughly 7 to 12 cycles. Each CDR3 protein gets one entry after TCRdb re-called the 5' RACE reads with MiXCR. The sample contains roughly 1.5 million distinct CDR3 sequences, roughly 43% of which appear only once. V gene TRBV27 combines with J gene TRBJ2-1; D is ambiguous. The sequence was obtained from a woman under 30 in good health. Source material: blood. Written as DNA, the CDR3 is TGTGCCAGCAGTTCTTATTGGGGCAATGAGCAGTTCTTC. Its protein is CASSSYWGNEQFF.